These 14 T cell receptor beta chains came from one sample sequenced in a study of blood T cell repertoires in COVID-19 (dated by TCRdb to 2020 to 2021). Library prep was done by the immunoSEQ multiplex PCR assay. Held by TCRdb, this immuneACCESS table contains in-frame sequences only and omits some clones. Under half of the omission traces to an unresolved V gene where checked; the cause of the rest is unknown. The sample table shows some 400,000 clones, and around 84% are seen once. About 1.2% of the sample is in the top ten clones. Sequences were obtained from peripheral blood. Every receptor here comes from a human donor with acute or convalescent COVID-19. The donor label of this sample is uncertain.

This chain connects TRBV7-2 to TRBJ1-4; TRBD1 is a possible D gene (6 bases). This CDR3 is built from 14 residues. V shed 2 bases and J shed 5 bases, with 9 bases lying between them. Germline V lookup: CDR1 SGHTA, CDR2 FQGNSA. In DNA form, the CDR3 reads TGTGCCAGCAGCTTAAAGGGGGTGAATGAAAAACTGTTTTTT. Translated, it gives CASSLKGVNEKLFF.

The chain employs TRBV2 and TRBJ2-1, with D uncertain. V was clipped by 4 bases and J by 0 bases, with 10 bases between them. There are 15 residues in the CDR3. The germline V gene has CDR1 SNHLY and CDR2 FYNNEI. CDR3 loop: CASSVEQSSYNEQFF. The DNA of the CDR3 is TGTGCCAGCAGTGTCGAACAGAGCTCCTACAATGAGCAGTTCTTC.

The CDR3 region is CATSREGGPYEQYF. In DNA, the CDR3 is TGTGCCACCAGCAGAGAAGGGGGCCCCTACGAGCAGTACTTC. The chain links TRBV15 to TRBJ2-7, with 7 bases aligning to TRBD1. Germline trimming cut 0 bases from V and 2 bases from J; bases unmatched to any gene: 1. The germline CDR1 and CDR2 sequences are LNHNV and YYDKDF (reference sequence). The CDR3 sequence is 14 residues long.

The chain uses TRBV28 and TRBJ1-4; maybe TRBD1 (5 bases). The V end lost 2 bases, the J end lost 0 bases, and 10 bases lay between the germline ends. Germline values: CDR1 MDHEN, CDR2 SYDVKM. CDR3 length: 16 amino acids. The CDR3 protein is CASSLAGFATNEKLFF. As DNA, the CDR3 is TGTGCCAGCAGTTTAGCAGGGTTTGCAACTAATGAAAAACTGTTTTTT.

This clone was seen more than once but under ten times. The chain links TRBV7-9 to TRBJ2-7, with D possibly being TRBD1 (6 bases). Germline loops: CDR1 SEHNR, CDR2 FQNEAQ (reference sequence). The CDR3 spans 13 residues. Trimming shortened V by 5 bases and J by 7 bases, and 15 bases separated the two germline ends. The CDR3 coding sequence is TGTGCCAGCAGCCGGGACACGAGGGGGGAGCAGTACTTC. Its translation: CASSRDTRGEQYF.

CDR3: CASSEVGNTEAFF. Here the CDR3 DNA reads TGTGCCAGCAGTGAAGTCGGGAACACTGAAGCTTTCTTT. The V and J genes are TRBV6-1 and TRBJ1-1, with D unclear. Germline V gives CDR1 MNHNS, CDR2 SASEGT. Trimming cost V 1 base and J 1 base, with 4 bases left between them. The CDR3 runs 13 residues.

The V and J genes are TRBV19 and TRBJ1-3; TRBD1 might be the D (6 bases). The CDR3 is 15 residues long. The V end lost 7 bases, the J end lost 2 bases, and 15 bases lay between the germline ends. CDR1 is LNHDA, CDR2 SQIVND, per germline (reference sequence). The CDR3 protein is CASTRGGAPGNTIYF. The CDR3 DNA reads as TGTGCCAGTACCAGAGGGGGGGCACCTGGAAACACCATATATTTT.

The chain recombines TRBV5-1 with TRBJ1-1; 12 bases are shared with TRBD1. Germline V CDR1 and CDR2: SGHRS, YFSETQ. V shed 4 bases and J 5 bases; nucleotides not matched to a gene: 9. The CDR3 has 16 residues. The CDR3 DNA sequence: TGCGCCAGCAGCGTGGGGACAGGGGGCGCGGGTACTGAAGCTTTCTTT. It codes for CASSVGTGGAGTEAFF.

This clone has just one count. CDR3 protein: CASSQTTGGGYGYTF. The CDR3 DNA follows: TGTGCCAGCAGTCAAACAACAGGTGGCGGCTATGGCTACACCTTC. The V and J genes are TRBV5-6 and TRBJ1-2; D perhaps matches TRBD1 (5 bases). V was trimmed by 5 bases and J by 4 bases, leaving 18 bases between them. The CDR3 extends over 15 amino acids. The V gene's germline CDR1 is SGHDT and CDR2 YYEEEE.

In DNA, the CDR3 is TGTGCCTGGACCCTCGGGGTACAGCCTGAAAAACTGTTTTTT. Its protein is CAWTLGVQPEKLFF. The chain is built from TRBV30 and TRBJ1-4; no reliable D call. V was cut by 4 bases and J by 7 bases, with 16 bases left in between. Looked up from germline, CDR1 is GTSNPN and CDR2 is SVGIG (reference sequence). The length of the CDR3 is 14 residues.

The chain has TRBV7-9 and TRBJ2-5; maybe TRBD1 (6 bases). Germline values: CDR1 SEHNR, CDR2 FQNEAQ (reference sequence). V lost 5 bases, J lost 1 base, and 8 bases lay in between. The CDR3 sequence is 13 residues long. Here the CDR3 reads CASSHRVQETQYF. In DNA, the CDR3 is TGTGCCAGCAGCCACAGGGTCCAAGAGACCCAGTACTTC. The full variable domain, rest sourced from reference TRBV7-9 and TRBJ2-5, is DTGVSQNPRHKITKRGQNVTFRCDPISEHNRLYWYRQTLGQGPEFLTYFQNEAQLEKSRLLSDRFSAERPKGSFSTLEIQRTEQGDSAMYLCASSHRVQETQYFGPGTRLLVL.

The rearrangement links TRBV5-4 to TRBJ1-2; no reliable D call. Trimming shortened V by 6 bases and J by 2 bases, and 11 bases separated the two germline ends. The CDR3 is 13 residues long. Germline assignment: CDR1 SGHNT and CDR2 YYREEE (reference sequence). DNA of the CDR3: TGTGCCAGCAACCGACTCGGGAACTATGGCTACACCTTC. Amino acids: CASNRLGNYGYTF.

This sequence joins TRBV19 and TRBJ1-5, with 9 bases lining up with TRBD1. V shed 7 bases and J 7 bases; nucleotides not matched to a gene: 8. The germline CDR1 and CDR2 sequences are LNHDA and SQIVND (reference sequence). The CDR3 sequence is 14 residues long. This CDR3 is CASNPTGGGQPQHF. DNA for the CDR3: TGTGCCAGTAACCCGACAGGGGGAGGCCAGCCCCAGCATTTT. Using reference TRBV19 and TRBJ1-5 for the parts outside the CDR3, the full variable domain is DGGITQSPKYLFRKEGQNVTLSCEQNLNHDAMYWYRQDPGQGLRLIYYSQIVNDFQKGDIAEGYSVSREKKESFPLTVTSAQKNPTAFYLCASNPTGGGQPQHFGDGTRLSIL.

This chain connects TRBV5-1 to TRBJ2-3; 10 nucleotides match TRBD2. This CDR3 is built from 16 residues. V lost 0 bases, J lost 5 bases, and 6 bases stayed unmatched. CDR1 is SGHRS, CDR2 YFSETQ, per germline. DNA for the CDR3: TGCGCCAGCAGCTTGGGGCTAGCGGGAGTCAGAGATACGCAGTATTTT. Translating it yields CASSLGLAGVRDTQYF.